The TCR beta chain under discussion was sequenced for a study of blood T cell repertoires in COVID-19. J lost 1 base, V lost 5 bases, and 4 bases had no gene match. The CDR3 covers 14 residues. In germline, CDR1 is SNHLY, CDR2 FYNNEI. Seattle patients were enrolled while actively infected and followed longitudinally. The method was immunoSEQ multiplex PCR; TCRdb's version includes in-frame clones alone and lacks a portion of them. The sample lists 100,000 to 150,000 clones, 86% occurring once. The sequenced sample was peripheral blood. This receptor was identified in a woman in her sixties or seventies with COVID-19, enrolled during active disease. The gene calls are TRBV2 and TRBJ2-5; 7 bases match TRBD1. In nucleotides, the CDR3 is TGTGCCAGCAGTTCTGACAGGGTCCAAGAGACCCAGTACTTC. Its protein product is CASSSDRVQETQYF.